This TCR beta chain was found in a study of blood T cells in healthy people across ages. CDR1 is SQVTM, CDR2 ANQGSEA, per germline. This CDR3 has 12 residues. Study conclusions and caveats: Both naive CD4+ cell counts and diversity were greater in long-lived donors than in aged donors.

This clonotype was observed a handful of times. What it binds is unknown. A second PCR of 7 to 11 cycles used a sample-barcoded 5' primer and a J-beta primer mix. Each CDR3 protein gets one entry after TCRdb re-called the 5' RACE reads with MiXCR. The table has roughly 680,000 distinct CDR3 sequences, over 20% seen once. The sequence came from a man between 65 and 80 years old in good health. Sequenced material: blood. The V gene is TRBV29-1, the J gene TRBJ2-5, with D perhaps TRBD1 or TRBD2 (5 bases each). The DNA matches TRBJ2-1 better at its end, which makes the J call doubtful. The CDR3 is CSVDRAGSEQFF. In DNA form, the CDR3 reads TGCAGCGTTGATCGGGCAGGGAGTGAGCAGTTCTTC.